This TCR beta chain was identified in a study of regulatory T cells in long-lasting Graves disease. Documented time point: persistent/refractory GD, antithyroid drugs over 5 years with positive TRAb. Scientists built the TCR library using RNA that was extracted from PBMCs. This clonotype was detected a few times. The CDR3 totals 16 residues. V shed 3 bases and J 2 bases; nucleotides not matched to a gene: 7. Germline loops: CDR1 MDHEN, CDR2 SYDVKM. Researchers made TCR beta libraries by using iRepertoire HTBI primers and running Arm-PCR on CDR3 regions. TCRdb ran MiXCR on the multiplex PCR reads and lists one entry per CDR3 protein. The sample holds approximately 470,000 distinct CDR3 sequences, about 20% seen once.

This rearrangement joins TRBV28 to TRBJ1-5; 7 bases are shared with TRBD1. The sample here was peripheral blood mononuclear cells (PBMCs), taken when the disease was refractory, from a patient treated with antithyroid drugs. This receptor was taken from a female donor with Graves disease. The DNA of the CDR3 is TGTGCCAGCAGTTTTGGGACAGCCTGGGGCAATCAGCCCCAGCATTTT. Its translation is CASSFGTAWGNQPQHF.